This T cell receptor beta chain derives from a study of human T cells and chemical hapten exposure. The overall study: The use of 2% DPC on about 2 cm by about 2 cm of upper inner arm skin constituted sensitization. Patch tests containing 0.01% DPC, applied to the upper back, were read at 6 days. TCR yields per sample varied mostly from small pooled library volume differences. Findings of the study overall: Expanded TCRs grouped into significantly more large CDR3 similarity clusters than controls produced.

Details on this clonotype: Its matching antigen is unknown.

Time point in this sample: patch test 1, 2 weeks after DPC sensitization. Indicated treatment: therapeutic diphenylcyclopropenone sensitization with weekly scalp DPC. Using its own MiXCR run on the RACE reads, TCRdb lists one record per CDR3 protein. This table has some 380,000 distinct CDR3 sequences, 4.8% appearing once. CDR1 and CDR2 (germline): SGHRS, YFSETQ. The germline V and J ends were trimmed by 0 bases and 3 bases, with 9 bases remaining between them. The CDR3 sequence is 14 residues long. This TCR was sampled from a woman between 50 and 59 years old with alopecia areata. Some clones in this sample may be carry-over from other donors' samples. The chain uses TRBV5-1 and TRBJ1-1, with D possibly TRBD1 on 5 matching bases. The material was whole blood, obtained in connection with sensitization to the hapten diphenylcyclopropenone (DPC). CDR3 sequence: CASSLGAGYTEAFF. CDR3 sequence (DNA): TGCGCCAGCAGCTTGGGGGCAGGGTACACTGAAGCTTTCTTT.